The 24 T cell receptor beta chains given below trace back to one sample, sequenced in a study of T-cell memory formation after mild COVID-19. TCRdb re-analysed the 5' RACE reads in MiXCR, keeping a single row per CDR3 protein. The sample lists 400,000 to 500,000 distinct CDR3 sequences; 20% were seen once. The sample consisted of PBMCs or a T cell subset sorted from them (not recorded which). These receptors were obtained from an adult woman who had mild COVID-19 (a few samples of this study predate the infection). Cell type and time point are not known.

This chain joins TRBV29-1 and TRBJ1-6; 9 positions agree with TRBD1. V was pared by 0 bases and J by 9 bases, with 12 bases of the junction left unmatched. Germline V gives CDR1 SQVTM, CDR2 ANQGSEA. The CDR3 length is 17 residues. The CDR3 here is CSVEDQGQGKYGSPLHF. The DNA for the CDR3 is TGCAGCGTTGAAGATCAGGGACAGGGAAAGTACGGTTCACCCCTCCACTTT.

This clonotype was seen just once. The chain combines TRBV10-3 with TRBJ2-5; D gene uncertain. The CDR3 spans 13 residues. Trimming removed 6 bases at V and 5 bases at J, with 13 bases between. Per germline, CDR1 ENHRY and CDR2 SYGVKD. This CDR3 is CAIREQTLETQYF. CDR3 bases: TGTGCCATCAGGGAGCAAACTCTGGAGACCCAGTACTTC.

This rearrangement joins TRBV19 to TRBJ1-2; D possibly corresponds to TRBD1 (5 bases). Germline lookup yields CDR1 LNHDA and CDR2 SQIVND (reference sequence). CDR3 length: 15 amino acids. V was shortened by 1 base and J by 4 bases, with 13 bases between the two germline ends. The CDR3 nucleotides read TGTGCCAGTAGTATAGCTACGGGGCCGGGCTATGGCTACACCTTC. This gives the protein CASSIATGPGYGYTF.

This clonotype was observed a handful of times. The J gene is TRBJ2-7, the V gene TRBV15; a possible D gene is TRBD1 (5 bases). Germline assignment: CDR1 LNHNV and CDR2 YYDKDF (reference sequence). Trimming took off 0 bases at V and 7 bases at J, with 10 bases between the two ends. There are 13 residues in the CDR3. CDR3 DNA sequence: TGTGCCACCAGCAGAGATGTAGCAGGGGAGCAGTACTTC. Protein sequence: CATSRDVAGEQYF.

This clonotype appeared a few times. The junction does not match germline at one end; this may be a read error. The CDR3 sequence: CATSDSAGQTKDF. CDR3 nucleotide sequence: TGTGCCACCAGTGATTCGGCCGGACAGACTAAGGACTTC. The V gene is TRBV24-1, the J gene TRBJ2-5; D perhaps matches TRBD1 (6 bases). Germline V gene lookup returns CDR1 KGHDR and CDR2 SFDVKD. The CDR3 length is 13 residues.

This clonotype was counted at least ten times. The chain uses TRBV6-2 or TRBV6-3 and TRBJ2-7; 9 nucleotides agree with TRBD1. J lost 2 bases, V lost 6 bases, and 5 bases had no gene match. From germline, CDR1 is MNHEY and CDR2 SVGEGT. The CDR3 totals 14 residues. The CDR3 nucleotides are TGTGCCAGCAGCATCACAGGGGGCCCCTACGAGCAGTACTTC. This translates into CASSITGGPYEQYF.

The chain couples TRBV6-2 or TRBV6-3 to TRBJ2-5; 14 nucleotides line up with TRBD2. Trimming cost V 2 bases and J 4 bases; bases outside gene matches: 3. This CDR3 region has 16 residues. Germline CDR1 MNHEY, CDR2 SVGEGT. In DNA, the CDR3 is TGTGCCAGCAGTTACGGGACTAGCGGGAGTGGAGAGACCCAGTACTTC. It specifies CASSYGTSGSGETQYF.

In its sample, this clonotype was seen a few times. This chain's CDR3 is CASSSRGSGNTIYF. CDR3 in DNA: TGTGCCAGCAGCTCCCGTGGCTCTGGAAACACCATATATTTT. The chain recombines TRBV7-9 with TRBJ1-3; D gene uncertain. Germline CDR1 SEHNR, CDR2 FQNEAQ (reference sequence). The CDR3 is 14 amino acids. The V gene lost 4 bases and the J gene lost 0 bases, with 7 bases spanning the gap.

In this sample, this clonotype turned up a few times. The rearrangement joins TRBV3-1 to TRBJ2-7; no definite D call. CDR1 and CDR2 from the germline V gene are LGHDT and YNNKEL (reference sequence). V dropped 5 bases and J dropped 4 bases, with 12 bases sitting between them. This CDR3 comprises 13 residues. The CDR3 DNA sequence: TGTGCCAGCAGCGAAGCAAAATTTTACGAGCAGTACTTC. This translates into CASSEAKFYEQYF.

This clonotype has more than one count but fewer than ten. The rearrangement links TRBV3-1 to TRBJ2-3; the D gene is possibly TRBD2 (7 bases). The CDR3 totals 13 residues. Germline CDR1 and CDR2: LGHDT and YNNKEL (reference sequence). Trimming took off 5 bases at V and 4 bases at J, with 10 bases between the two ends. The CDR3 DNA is TGTGCCAGCAGCGGGGGGGCTTCAGATACGCAGTATTTT. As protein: CASSGGASDTQYF.

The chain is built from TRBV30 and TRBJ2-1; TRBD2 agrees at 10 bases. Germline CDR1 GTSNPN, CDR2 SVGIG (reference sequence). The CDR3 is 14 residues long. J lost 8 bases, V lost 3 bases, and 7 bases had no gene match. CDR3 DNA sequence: TGTGCCTGGAGGGCTAGCGGGAGATTGGATGAGCAGTTCTTC. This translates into CAWRASGRLDEQFF.

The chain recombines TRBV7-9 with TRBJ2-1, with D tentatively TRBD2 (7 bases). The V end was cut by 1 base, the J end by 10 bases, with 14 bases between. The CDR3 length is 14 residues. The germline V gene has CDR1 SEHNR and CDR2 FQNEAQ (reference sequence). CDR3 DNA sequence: TGTGCCAGCAGCTTAGTCGGGGGGACAATCGAGCAGTTCTTC. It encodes CASSLVGGTIEQFF.

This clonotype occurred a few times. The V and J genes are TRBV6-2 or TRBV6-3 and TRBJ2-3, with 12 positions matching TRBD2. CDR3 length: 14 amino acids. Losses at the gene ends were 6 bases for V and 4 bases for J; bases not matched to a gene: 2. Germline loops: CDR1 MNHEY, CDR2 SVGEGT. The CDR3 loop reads CASRTSGGPDTQYF. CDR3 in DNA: TGTGCCAGCAGAACTAGCGGGGGGCCAGATACGCAGTATTTT.

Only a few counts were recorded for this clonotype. Here the CDR3 reads CTGGTEAFF. CDR3 DNA sequence: TGCACCGGGGGCACTGAAGCTTTCTTT. This sequence joins TRBV29-1 and TRBJ1-1; perhaps TRBD1 as D (5 bases). Looked up from germline, CDR1 is SQVTM and CDR2 is ANQGSEA. This CDR3 has 9 residues.

The CDR3 DNA follows: TGTGCCACCAGCAGTTCGAGGTTAGGGACGCAGTATTTT. It is translated as CATSSSRLGTQYF. V gene TRBV15 combines with J gene TRBJ2-3; D gene uncertain. The length of the CDR3 is 13 residues. Germline-derived CDR1 and CDR2 are LNHNV and YYDKDF (reference sequence). The V gene lost 3 bases and the J gene lost 9 bases, with 13 bases spanning the gap.

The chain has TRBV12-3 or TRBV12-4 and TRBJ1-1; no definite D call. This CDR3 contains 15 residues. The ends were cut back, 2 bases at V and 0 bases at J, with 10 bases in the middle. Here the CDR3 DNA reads TGTGCCAGCAGTTTAACGGGAATTTTGAACACTGAAGCTTTCTTT. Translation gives CASSLTGILNTEAFF.

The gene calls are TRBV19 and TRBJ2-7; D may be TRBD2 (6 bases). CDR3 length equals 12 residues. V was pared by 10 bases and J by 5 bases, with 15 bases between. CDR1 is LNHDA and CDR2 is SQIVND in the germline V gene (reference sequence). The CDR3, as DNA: TGTGCCACGTCTTCCGGGGGACACGAGCAGTACTTC. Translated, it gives CATSSGGHEQYF.

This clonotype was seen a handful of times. As DNA, the CDR3 is TGTGCCACCAGTGGTCCCTCGTGGGATAGCAATCAGCCCCAGCATTTT. It specifies CATSGPSWDSNQPQHF. The chain combines TRBV24-1 with TRBJ1-5; D gene uncertain. V was trimmed by 5 bases and J by 0 bases, leaving 13 bases between them. Germline loops: CDR1 KGHDR, CDR2 SFDVKD. The CDR3 is made up of 16 amino acids.

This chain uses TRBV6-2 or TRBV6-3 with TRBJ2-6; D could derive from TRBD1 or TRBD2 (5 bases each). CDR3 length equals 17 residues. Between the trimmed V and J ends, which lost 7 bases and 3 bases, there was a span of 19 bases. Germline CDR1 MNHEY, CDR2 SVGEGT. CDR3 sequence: CASTPPEAGSGANVLTF. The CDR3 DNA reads TGTGCCAGCACCCCTCCCGAGGCAGGGAGTGGGGCCAACGTCCTGACTTTC.

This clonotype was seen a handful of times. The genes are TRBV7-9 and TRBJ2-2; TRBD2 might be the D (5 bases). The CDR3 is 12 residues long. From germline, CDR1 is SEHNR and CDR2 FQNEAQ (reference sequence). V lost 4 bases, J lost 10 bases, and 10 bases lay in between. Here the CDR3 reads CASSWTPAELFF. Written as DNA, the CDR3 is TGTGCCAGCAGCTGGACTCCCGCGGAGCTGTTTTTT.

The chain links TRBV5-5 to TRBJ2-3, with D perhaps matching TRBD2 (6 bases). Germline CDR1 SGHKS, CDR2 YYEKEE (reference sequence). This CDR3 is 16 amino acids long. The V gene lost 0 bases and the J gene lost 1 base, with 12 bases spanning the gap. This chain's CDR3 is CASSLVAGPRTDTQYF. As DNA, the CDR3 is TGTGCCAGCAGCTTGGTTGCGGGACCACGCACAGATACGCAGTATTTT.

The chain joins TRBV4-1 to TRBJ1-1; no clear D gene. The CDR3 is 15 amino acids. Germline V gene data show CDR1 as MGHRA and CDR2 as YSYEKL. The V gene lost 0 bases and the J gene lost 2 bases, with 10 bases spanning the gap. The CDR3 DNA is TGCGCCAGCAGCCAAGAGGCAATGGGAAACACTGAAGCTTTCTTT. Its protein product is CASSQEAMGNTEAFF.

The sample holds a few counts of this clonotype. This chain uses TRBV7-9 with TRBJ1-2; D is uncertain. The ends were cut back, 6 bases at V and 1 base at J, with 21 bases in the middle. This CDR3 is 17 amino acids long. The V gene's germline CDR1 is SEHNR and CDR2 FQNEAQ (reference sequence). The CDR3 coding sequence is TGTGCCAGCAGTTCCCCGAACGGGAGGAAGGATAACTATGGCTACACCTTC. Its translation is CASSSPNGRKDNYGYTF.

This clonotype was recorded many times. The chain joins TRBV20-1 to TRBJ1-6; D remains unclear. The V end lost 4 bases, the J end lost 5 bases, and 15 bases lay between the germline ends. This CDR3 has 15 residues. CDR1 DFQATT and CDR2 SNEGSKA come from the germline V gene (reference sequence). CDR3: CSANGQLRDNSPLHF. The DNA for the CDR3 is TGCAGTGCTAACGGGCAGTTAAGGGATAATTCACCCCTCCACTTT.